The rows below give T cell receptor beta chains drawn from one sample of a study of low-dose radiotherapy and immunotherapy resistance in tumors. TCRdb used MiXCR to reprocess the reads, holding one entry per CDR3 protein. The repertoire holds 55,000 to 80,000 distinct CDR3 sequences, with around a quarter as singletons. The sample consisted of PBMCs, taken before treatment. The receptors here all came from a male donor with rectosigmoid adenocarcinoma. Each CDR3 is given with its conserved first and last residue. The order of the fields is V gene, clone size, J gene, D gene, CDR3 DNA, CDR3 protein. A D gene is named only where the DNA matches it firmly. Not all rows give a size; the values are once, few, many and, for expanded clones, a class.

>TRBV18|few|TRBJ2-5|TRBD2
TGTGCCAGCTCACCTCCCGGGCTAGCGGGAAGTGAGACCCAGTACTTC
CASSPPGLAGSETQYF
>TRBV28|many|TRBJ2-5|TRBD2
TGTGCCAGCAGTGCCCGGGGGGGGTTCGGTTTAGAGACCCAGTACTTC
CASSARGGFGLETQYF
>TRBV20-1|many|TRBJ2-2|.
TGCAGTGCTTCAGACAGTCACGAGAGCACCGGGGAGCTGTTTTTT
CSASDSHESTGELFF
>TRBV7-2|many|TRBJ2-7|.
TGTGCCAGCAGCCCACCGGACTTGCCCTACGAGCAGTACTTC
CASSPPDLPYEQYF
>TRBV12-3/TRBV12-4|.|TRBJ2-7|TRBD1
TGTGCCAGCAGACAGACAGGGTACGAGCAGTACTTC
CASRQTGYEQYF
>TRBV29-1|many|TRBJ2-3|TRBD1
TGCAGCGTTGGACAGGGGGCAGGTTGGGTGCAGTATTTT
CSVGQGAGWVQYF
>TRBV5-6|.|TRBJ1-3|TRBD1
TGTGCCAGCAGCCTACAGGGGCTAAACTCTGGAAACACCATATATTTT
CASSLQGLNSGNTIYF
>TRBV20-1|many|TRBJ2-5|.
TGCAGTGCTAGAGAAGGGGTGGAGACCCAGTACTTC
CSAREGVETQYF
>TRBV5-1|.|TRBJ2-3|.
TGCGCCAGCAGCCAGGGGGGTACACGGGATACGCAGTATTTT
CASSQGGTRDTQYF
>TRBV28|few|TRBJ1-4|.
TGTGCCGCCCGACAGAGTCGAAAACTGTTTTTT
CAARQSRKLFF
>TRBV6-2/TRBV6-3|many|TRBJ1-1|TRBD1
TGTGCCAGCAGGGGACAGGAAGCTTTCTTT
CASRGQEAFF
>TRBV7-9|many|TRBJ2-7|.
TGTGCCAGCAGCTTTAAAGAGAGTAGCTCCTACGAGCAGTACTTC
CASSFKESSSYEQYF
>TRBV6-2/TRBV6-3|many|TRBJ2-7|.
TGTGCCAGCAGTTCGACGGGACTGGAGATCGACGAGCAGTACTTC
CASSSTGLEIDEQYF
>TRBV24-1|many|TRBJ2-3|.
TGTGCCACCAGTGGAGCCTCGGATACGCAGTATTTT
CATSGASDTQYF
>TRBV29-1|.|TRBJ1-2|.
TGCAGCGTGGGGACGGCCCTATCCGGCTACACCTTC
CSVGTALSGYTF
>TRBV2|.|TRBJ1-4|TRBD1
TGTGCCAGCAGCTCCCTCCGGGACAGCACAACTAATGAAAAACTGTTTTTT
CASSSLRDSTTNEKLFF
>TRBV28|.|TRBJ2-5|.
TGTGCCAGCAGATTAGGACAGTCAAGAGAGACCCAGTACTTC
CASRLGQSRETQYF
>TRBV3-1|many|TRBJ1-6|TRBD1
TGTGCCAGCAGCCAAGTCGGGACAGGGGGTTTTTCACCCCTCCACTTT
CASSQVGTGGFSPLHF
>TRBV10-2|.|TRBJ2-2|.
TGCGCCAGCAGTCTAGACACCGGGGAGCTGTTTTTT
CASSLDTGELFF
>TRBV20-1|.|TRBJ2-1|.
TGCAGTGCTAGAGACGAGGCCACTTCCTACAATGAGCAGTTCTTC
CSARDEATSYNEQFF
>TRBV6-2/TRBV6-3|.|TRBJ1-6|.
TGTGCCAGCTATCCGAAATTTGGTTCACCCCTCCACTTT
CASYPKFGSPLHF
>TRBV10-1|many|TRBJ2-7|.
TGCGCCAGCAGTGATCGGCAGACGAACTACGAGCAGTACTTC
CASSDRQTNYEQYF
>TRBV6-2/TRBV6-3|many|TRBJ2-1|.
TGTGCCAGCAACTTCGCCCGGACGAACAATGAGCAGTTCTTC
CASNFARTNNEQFF
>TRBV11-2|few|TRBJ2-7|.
TGTGCCAGCAGCACCCGGGCCGTCTACGAGCAGTACTTC
CASSTRAVYEQYF
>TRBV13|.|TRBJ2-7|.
TGTGCCAGCAGCCGGACTACTACATTTCCCTACAATGAGCAGCACTTC
CASSRTTTFPYNEQHF
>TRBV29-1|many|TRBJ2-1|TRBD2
TGCAGCGTTGAAGCCGGGACTAGCGGGATTAGTGAGCAGTTCTTC
CSVEAGTSGISEQFF
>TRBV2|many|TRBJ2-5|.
TGTGCCAGCAATCCCCGGGAGACCCAGTACTTC
CASNPRETQYF
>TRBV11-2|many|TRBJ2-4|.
TGTGCCAGCAGCCCGATGGACAGTAAAAACATTCAGTACTTC
CASSPMDSKNIQYF
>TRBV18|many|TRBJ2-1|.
TGTGCCAGCTTGCGGGACAGAAGTAACAATGAGCAGTTCTTC
CASLRDRSNNEQFF
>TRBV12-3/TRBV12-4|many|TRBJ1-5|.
TGTGCCAGCAGTTTTGAGAGTTCTAGCAATCAGCCCCAGCATTTT
CASSFESSSNQPQHF
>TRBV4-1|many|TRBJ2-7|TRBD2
TGCGCCAGCAGCCAGGGTACTAGCGGGAGGGGCGGCGAGCAGTACTTC
CASSQGTSGRGGEQYF
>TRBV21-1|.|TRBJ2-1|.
TGTGCCAACAGCAAAGCGGCCCTATATTACACTGTGCAGTTCTTC
CANSKAALYYTVQFF
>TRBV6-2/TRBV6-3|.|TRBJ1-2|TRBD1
TGTGCCAGCAGTGTCCCGACAGGGAATTTCTATGGCTACACCTTC
CASSVPTGNFYGYTF
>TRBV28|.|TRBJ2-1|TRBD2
TGTGCCAGCAGTGGACTAGCGGCCTACAATGAGCAGTTCTTC
CASSGLAAYNEQFF
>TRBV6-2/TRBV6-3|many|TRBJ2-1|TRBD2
TGTGCCAGCAGCCCTTCTGCGGGAGTACCCAATGAGCAGTTCTTC
CASSPSAGVPNEQFF
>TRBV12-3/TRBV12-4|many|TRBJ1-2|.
TGTGCCAGCAGCCAAAAGGCTAACTATGGCTACACCTTC
CASSQKANYGYTF
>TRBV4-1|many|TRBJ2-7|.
TGCGCCAGCAGCCCCGGCGTGGAGGTCCACGAGCAGTACTTC
CASSPGVEVHEQYF
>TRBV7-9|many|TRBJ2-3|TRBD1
TGTGCCAGCAGCTCGGGGACAGGCCTGGCGCAGTATTTT
CASSSGTGLAQYF
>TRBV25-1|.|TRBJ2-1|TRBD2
TGTGCCAGCAGTGAATCGGGGGGTAACTACAATGAGCAGTTCTTC
CASSESGGNYNEQFF
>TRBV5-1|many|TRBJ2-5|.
TGCGCCAGCAGCTTGGCGACGGGGGTTTGGAGGGAGACCCAGTACTTC
CASSLATGVWRETQYF
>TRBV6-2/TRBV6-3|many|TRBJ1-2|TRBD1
TGTGCCAGCAGTTCGGACGACAGGGGCTATGGCTACACCTTC
CASSSDDRGYGYTF
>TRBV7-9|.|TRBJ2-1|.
TGTGCCAGCAGCCCTAGGTCAGGGGCGCTGAATGAGCAGTTCTTC
CASSPRSGALNEQFF
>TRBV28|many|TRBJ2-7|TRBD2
TGTGCCAGCAGCCCCTGGCGGGAGCGGGCCTACGAGCAGTACTTC
CASSPWRERAYEQYF
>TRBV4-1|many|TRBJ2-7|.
TGCGCCAGCAGCCAAGAAGAGCGGCGCGAGCAGTACTTC
CASSQEERREQYF
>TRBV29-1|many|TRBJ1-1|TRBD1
TGCAGCGTTGAACCCGCCCAGGGGGCCATGAACACTGAAGCTTTCTTT
CSVEPAQGAMNTEAFF
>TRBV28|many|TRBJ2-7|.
TGTGCCAGCAAGAGAGCGGACGAGCAGTACTTC
CASKRADEQYF
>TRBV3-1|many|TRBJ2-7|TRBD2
TGTGCCAGCAGCCAAGATTCGCCAGGCCGCGGGGGGCAGTACTTC
CASSQDSPGRGGQYF
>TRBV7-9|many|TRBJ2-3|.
TGTGCCAGCAGCTCCTGGGGCACAGATACGCAGTATTTT
CASSSWGTDTQYF
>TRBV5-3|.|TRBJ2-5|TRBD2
TGTGCCAGAAGCTTGGGCAGCGGGGGGGCTCGGGAGACCCAGTACTTC
CARSLGSGGARETQYF
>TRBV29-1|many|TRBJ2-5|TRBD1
TGCAGCATACAGGGGTCGGCGGAGACCCAGTACTTC
CSIQGSAETQYF